This TCR beta chain came from a study of Graves' ophthalmopathy and Graves' hyperthyroidism. About the research overall: Researchers obtained peripheral blood at initial diagnosis, before any treatment had begun. Study-wide findings and caveats: The 13-signature model separated ophthalmopathy from stable hyperthyroidism at around 88% sensitivity and 80% to 84% specificity.

Among the exclusions were patients with other autoimmune diseases, uncontrolled infections, pregnancy or lactation. Fresh peripheral blood, around 9.3 ml, was the PBMC source. Trimming removed 2 bases at V and 5 bases at J, with 10 bases between. CDR1 and CDR2 (germline): SGHTA, FQGNSA. The length of the CDR3 is 15 residues. For repertoire sequencing, the TCR beta CDR3 regions were amplified from RNA transcripts. A first-round RT-PCR used HTBI primers, followed by a second-round multiplex PCR. TCRdb reanalysed the multiplex PCR reads using MiXCR and keeps one entry per CDR3 protein. The table includes 650,000 to 900,000 distinct CDR3 sequences, roughly 40% detected once. This clonotype was seen repeatedly, ten times or more. Its cognate antigen is unknown.

The sequenced sample consisted of peripheral blood. This sequence originates from an adult man with Graves' ophthalmopathy. This chain joins TRBV7-2 and TRBJ1-6, with unresolved D. The CDR3 DNA sequence: TGTGCCAGCAGCTTACGAAGTAGGGATAATTCACCCCTCCACTTT. Protein product: CASSLRSRDNSPLHF.